The T cell receptor (beta chain) under discussion was sequenced for a study of T cell responses to AZD1222 COVID-19 vaccine. Concerning this clone: Its antigen is currently unknown.

V was clipped by 1 base and J by 6 bases, with 9 bases between them. The germline CDR1 and CDR2 sequences are SGHDT and YYEEEE. CDR3 length: 13 amino acids. Points from the study as a whole: Regions 160-218 and 743-854 held dominance among vaccine-associated CD4 TCRs, which spanned spike. At baseline, seropositivity was found in only six or seven AZD1222 recipients.

Libraries were prepared by immunoSEQ multiplex PCR; TCRdb keeps only in-frame clonotypes and omits some of them. This sample has approximately 150,000 clones, with 85% to 95% found just once. Sequences were derived from peripheral blood, sampled on day 0 of AZD1222 vaccination. The receptor was derived from an adult in good health. The V and J genes are TRBV5-6 and TRBJ2-3; possibly TRBD1 for D (6 bases). The CDR3 loop reads CASSLTGTDTQYF. CDR3 DNA sequence: TGTGCCAGCAGCTTGACAGGGACCGATACGCAGTATTTT. Combining the CDR3 with reference TRBV5-6 and TRBJ2-3 gives the whole variable domain DAGVTQSPTHLIKTRGQQVTLRCSPKSGHDTVSWYQQALGQGPQFIFQYYEEEERQRGNFPDRFSGHQFPNYSSELNVNALLLGDSALYLCASSLTGTDTQYFGPGTRLTVL.